Presented here are 15 T cell receptor beta chains from one specimen sequenced in a study of T cells in Graves' hyperthyroidism and ophthalmopathy. Amplified regions were TCR beta CDR3 sequences from RNA transcripts. When the TCR CDR3 underwent first-round RT-PCR, the HTBI primer set was used. TCRdb analysed the multiplex PCR reads with MiXCR anew, one entry per CDR3 protein. The sample yields about 740,000 distinct CDR3 sequences, 14% seen once. The sequenced material came from blood. The source is a woman aged 18 to 35 with Graves' hyperthyroidism.

This clonotype occurred a few times. The rearrangement links TRBV20-1 to TRBJ2-7; D remains unclear. Germline-derived CDR1 and CDR2 are DFQATT and SNEGSKA (reference sequence). Trimming removed 4 bases from V and 5 bases from J, with 6 bases in between. The CDR3 totals 10 residues. The CDR3 region is CSATENEQYF. The CDR3 bases are TGCAGTGCTACAGAAAACGAGCAGTACTTC.

This clonotype was found many times. CDR3 in amino acids: CSAGLAGDTQYF. The CDR3 region has the DNA TGCAGCGCGGGACTAGCGGGAGATACGCAGTATTTT. The genes are TRBV29-1 and TRBJ2-3, with 12 bases matching TRBD2. V lost 7 bases to trimming and J lost 5 bases; unmatched junction nucleotides: 1. Germline V lookup: CDR1 SQVTM, CDR2 ANQGSEA. This CDR3 spans 12 amino acids.

This clonotype has just a few counts. CDR3 coding DNA: TGTGCCAGCAGCGATACAGAGTACGAGCAGTACTTC. Amino acids: CASSDTEYEQYF. V and J are TRBV12-3 or TRBV12-4 and TRBJ2-7, with no clear D. This CDR3 region has 12 residues. Trimming took 6 bases from V and 4 from J, leaving 10 bases between them.

The chain is built from TRBV2 and TRBJ2-7; weak D call: TRBD2 (5 bases). The CDR3 length is 11 residues. Germline CDR1 reads SNHLY; CDR2 reads FYNNEI. With 7 bases removed from V and 6 bases from J, the gap between germline ends came to 10 bases. The CDR3 reads CASKRESEQYF. The CDR3 region has the DNA TGTGCCAGCAAAAGGGAGAGCGAGCAGTACTTC.

Only a few counts were recorded for this clonotype. J is TRBJ2-7 and V is TRBV7-9; 7 bases line up with TRBD2. CDR1 and CDR2 from the germline V gene are SEHNR and FQNEAQ (reference sequence). J was trimmed by 3 bases and V by 8 bases; bases with no gene match: 7. The CDR3 runs 13 residues. CDR3 bases: TGTGCCAGCGGCCCGCGGACTAGCTACGAGCAGTACTTC. The encoded protein is CASGPRTSYEQYF.

About this clonotype itself: The junction departs from germline at one end; a sequencing error may be responsible. The chain couples TRBV20-1 to TRBJ2-1; TRBD2 matches 7 bases. Germline CDR1 and CDR2: DFQATT and SNEGSKA (reference sequence). CDR3 length: 15 residues. The CDR3 coding sequence is TGCAGAGCTAGACGAGGCGGGAGCGGGGAAAATGAGCAGTTCTTC. As protein: CRARRGGSGENEQFF.

This clonotype occurred a few times. A much larger clone differs from this one at a single base, so this may be a read error. Written as DNA, the CDR3 is TGTGCCCCGACAGGGGCCCGCGTTTATGAGCAGTTCTTC. Translation: CAPTGARVYEQFF. The rearrangement links TRBV30 to TRBJ2-1, with 8 bases identical to TRBD1. V dropped 8 bases and J dropped 8; count of bases not matched to a gene: 11. The CDR3 contains 13 residues. Germline values: CDR1 GTSNPN, CDR2 SVGIG (reference sequence).

This clonotype was observed once. The chain employs TRBV9 and TRBJ2-7; TRBD2 is a possible D gene (5 bases). Germline V CDR1 and CDR2: SGDLS, YYNGEE. This CDR3 spans 15 amino acids. V gave up 0 bases and J gave up 0 bases, with 10 bases separating them. This chain's CDR3 is CASSVGTASSYEQYF. The CDR3 DNA reads as TGTGCCAGCAGCGTAGGGACTGCGAGCTCCTACGAGCAGTACTTC.

This clonotype was seen a few times. This chain connects TRBV7-2 to TRBJ2-7; the match to TRBD2 covers 14 bases. The CDR3 is 15 residues long. The germline V gene has CDR1 SGHTA and CDR2 FQGNSA. J lost 3 bases, V lost 4 bases, and 2 bases had no gene match. CDR3 amino acids: CASSWTSGRNYEQYF. The CDR3 DNA sequence: TGTGCCAGCAGCTGGACTAGCGGGAGGAACTACGAGCAGTACTTC.

Ten or more counts support this clonotype. The chain has TRBV3-1 and TRBJ2-1; perhaps TRBD2 as D (5 bases). CDR1 is LGHDT, CDR2 YNNKEL, per germline (reference sequence). V was pared by 0 bases and J by 0 bases, with 18 bases between. CDR3 length: 19 residues. CDR3 sequence: CASSQEYIGAAHSYNEQFF. CDR3 nucleotides: TGTGCCAGCAGCCAAGAGTATATTGGAGCGGCCCACTCCTACAATGAGCAGTTCTTC.

This clonotype was detected many times. The chain is built from TRBV12-3 or TRBV12-4 and TRBJ2-5, with TRBD2 matching 7 bases. The CDR3 spans 16 residues. V lost 8 bases, J lost 0 bases, and 12 bases stayed unmatched. In DNA, the CDR3 is TGTGCCAGCTCCGATAAGGGAGGGCCGTACCAAGAGACCCAGTACTTC. It encodes CASSDKGGPYQETQYF.

This clonotype was detected ten times or more. The V gene is TRBV5-1, the J gene TRBJ1-2; D not certain. From germline, CDR1 is SGHRS and CDR2 YFSETQ. V lost 1 base to trimming and J lost 0 bases, with 7 bases between them. This CDR3 has 14 residues. The CDR3 bases are TGCGCCAGCAGCTTGAGAACTTCTAACTATGGCTACACCTTC. It specifies CASSLRTSNYGYTF.

Many counts were recorded for this clonotype. This chain joins TRBV2 and TRBJ2-5, with D unclear. CDR1 is SNHLY, CDR2 FYNNEI, per germline. CDR3 length equals 12 residues. The V and J ends lost 6 bases and 2 bases respectively, with 7 bases between them. In DNA form, the CDR3 reads TGTGCCAGCAGGCAGGTACAAGAGACCCAGTACTTC. Encoded protein: CASRQVQETQYF.

This clonotype was seen repeatedly, ten times or more. V is TRBV7-3 and J is TRBJ1-2; TRBD1 might be the D (5 bases). The CDR3 runs to 14 residues. V dropped 2 bases and J dropped 4 bases, with 11 bases sitting between them. Germline V gene lookup returns CDR1 SGHTA and CDR2 FQGTGA. CDR3: CASSLGAVPYGYTF. The CDR3 DNA reads as TGTGCCAGCAGCTTAGGGGCAGTCCCCTATGGCTACACCTTC.

As for this clonotype: Lacking the conserved final phenylalanine or tryptophan, this CDR3 likely reflects a read error. This CDR3 is CATAAGDQPQHL. CDR3 in DNA: TGTGCCACCGCGGCAGGGGACCAGCCCCAGCATTTA. The rearrangement joins TRBV18 to TRBJ1-5, with D possibly being TRBD1 (6 bases). This CDR3 is built from 12 residues. Germline V gene data show CDR1 as KGHSH and CDR2 as LQKENI. The ends were cut back, 10 bases at V and 7 bases at J, with 14 bases in the middle.